Shown below are 4 T cell receptor beta chains from a single sample sequenced in a study of T cell clonality in common variable immunodeficiency. Study results and limitations: Common variable immunodeficiency TCR beta sequences reportedly had fewer deletions and N-nucleotide insertions.

This table comes from immunoSEQ multiplex PCR, and its TCRdb copy is limited to in-frame clones, with some not included. The counts give over 30,000 clones, none of them seen only once; around 7% is held by the top ten. Their specific antigens are unknown. Sequencing was performed on peripheral blood mononuclear cells. The receptors stem from a human donor with common variable immunodeficiency.

In its sample, this clone was seen many times. The CDR3 is cut off 3 residues early in the read; its end comes from the germline J gene. This sequence joins TRBV5-4 and TRBJ1-1; 8 nucleotides line up with TRBD1. CDR1 SGHNT and CDR2 YYREEE come from the germline V gene (reference sequence). The CDR3 length is 12 residues. The CDR3 sequence is CASSRTGRGAFF. The part of the CDR3 DNA that was read is TGTGCCAGCAGCAGGACAGGGAGGGGA.

By share of the sample, this clone is medium-sized. The read terminates 3 residues ahead of where the CDR3 ends, so the germline J gene completes it. This sequence joins TRBV20-1 and TRBJ2-5; 13 nucleotides match TRBD2. This CDR3 has 15 amino acids. The V and J ends lost 4 bases and 5 bases, in that order; junction bases with no gene match: 7. CDR1 is DFQATT and CDR2 is SNEGSKA in the germline V gene (reference sequence). The sequenced part of the CDR3 DNA is TGCAGTGCTATAGGACTAGCGGGAGTCGTGGAGACC. As protein: CSAIGLAGVVET. The entire CDR3 reads CSAIGLAGVVETQYF.

By share, this clone ranks as medium-sized (0.01 to 0.1%). The CDR3 extends 3 residues past the end of the read, so its final part is completed from the germline J gene. The chain recombines TRBV20-1 with TRBJ2-1; a possible D gene is TRBD1 (6 bases). V was cut by 6 bases and J by 2 bases, with 14 bases left in between. The CDR3 extends over 14 amino acids. Germline V gives CDR1 DFQATT, CDR2 SNEGSKA (reference sequence). This chain's CDR3 is CSADPGQTYNEQFF. CDR3 DNA (partial): TGCAGTGCGGATCCGGGACAAACCTACAATGAG.

Of note for this clone: The CDR3 end falls 3 residues outside the read, so it is completed with the germline J gene. The chain uses TRBV2 and TRBJ2-7, with D hard to call. V shed 5 bases and J shed 3 bases, with 17 bases lying between them. This CDR3 contains 15 residues. Germline loops: CDR1 SNHLY, CDR2 FYNNEI. The sequenced CDR3 bases are TGTGCCAGCAGTTACCCCCGTGAAGGCTTCTACGAG. This gives the protein CASSYPREGFYE. Given in full, the CDR3 is CASSYPREGFYEQYF.